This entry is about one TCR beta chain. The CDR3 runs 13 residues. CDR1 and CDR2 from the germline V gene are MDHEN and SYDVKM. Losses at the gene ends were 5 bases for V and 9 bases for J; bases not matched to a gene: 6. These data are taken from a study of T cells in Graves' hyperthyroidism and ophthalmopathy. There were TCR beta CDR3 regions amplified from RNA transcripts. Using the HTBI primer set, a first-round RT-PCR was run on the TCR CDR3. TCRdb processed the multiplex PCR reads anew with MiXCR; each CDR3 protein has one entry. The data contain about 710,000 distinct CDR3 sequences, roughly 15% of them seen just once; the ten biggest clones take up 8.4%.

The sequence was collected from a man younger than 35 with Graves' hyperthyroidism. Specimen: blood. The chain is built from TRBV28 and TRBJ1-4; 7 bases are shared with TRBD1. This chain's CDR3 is CASSEGANKKLFF. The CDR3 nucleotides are TGTGCCAGCAGTGAGGGGGCGAATAAAAAACTGTTTTTT.